The 12 T cell receptor beta chains presented below share a single source sample, sequenced in a study of control samples from healthy donors and cancer patients. Clones were sequenced by immunoSEQ multiplex PCR, and TCRdb holds only the in-frame ones, with some missing. The sample shows under 30,000 clones, 79% of them seen only once. Source material: PBMCs. These receptors all come from a man between 60 and 75 years old with head and neck cancer.

The V gene is TRBV5-8, the J gene TRBJ2-2, with 9 bases fitting TRBD2. Germline CDR1 reads SGHTS; CDR2 reads YDEGEE. There are 17 residues in the CDR3. The junction had 9 bases not matched to a gene; V was cut back by 4 bases and J by 2 bases. The CDR3 DNA reads TGTGCCAGCAGCGAAACTCGACTAGCGGCCAACACCGGGGAGCTGTTTTTT. This gives the protein CASSETRLAANTGELFF.

This clone has just a few counts. This chain links TRBV3-1 (or the pseudogene TRBV3-2) with TRBJ2-2, with TRBD1 as a possible D gene (6 bases). Between the trimmed V and J ends, which lost 9 bases and 6 bases, there was a span of 29 bases. Germline V CDR1 and CDR2: LGHDT, YNNKEL (reference sequence). CDR3 length: 18 residues. This CDR3 is CASSGTGTTLVGAGELFF. As DNA, the CDR3 is TGTGCCAGTTCTGGCACCGGGACAACCCTCGTAGGAGCCGGGGAGCTGTTTTTT.

V usage is TRBV19 and J usage is TRBJ1-5, with D unresolved. Germline-derived CDR1 and CDR2 are LNHDA and SQIVND (reference sequence). Trimming stripped 3 bases from V and 1 base from J, with 7 bases between. CDR3 size: 14 residues. Here the CDR3 reads CASSMRGSNQPQHF. DNA of the CDR3: TGTGCCAGTAGTATGAGAGGGAGCAATCAGCCCCAGCATTTT.

This rearrangement joins TRBV28 to TRBJ2-1; 7 positions match TRBD1. CDR1 and CDR2 from the germline V gene are MDHEN and SYDVKM. The CDR3 is 15 amino acids. The V gene end was trimmed by 6 bases and the J gene end by 5 bases; junction bases not matched to a gene: 10. The CDR3 reads CASSRRQGGNNEQFF. The CDR3, as DNA: TGTGCCAGCAGCCGTCGACAGGGCGGCAACAATGAGCAGTTCTTC.

The rearrangement links TRBV25-1 to TRBJ2-7; 11 nucleotides align to TRBD2. Trimming took 1 base from V and 6 from J; bases not matched to a gene: 8. Germline assignment: CDR1 MGHDK and CDR2 SYGVNS. The CDR3 has 16 amino acids. The DNA of the CDR3 is TGTGCCAGCAGTGAATTGGGGGCTAGCGGGAGGTCCGAGCAGTACTTC. Its protein product is CASSELGASGRSEQYF.

This clone came up a few times. CDR3 sequence (DNA): TGTGCCAGCACCTTTGGGGATTACTCTGGAAACACCATATATTTT. It is translated as CASTFGDYSGNTIYF. The rearrangement links TRBV2 to TRBJ1-3, with unresolved D. The CDR3 is made up of 15 amino acids. Trimming stripped 7 bases from V and 0 bases from J, with 13 bases between. Germline loops: CDR1 SNHLY, CDR2 FYNNEI.

This clone was recorded a few times. V usage is TRBV27 and J usage is TRBJ2-7; 7 nucleotides agree with TRBD2. Germline V gene sequence: CDR1 MNHEY, CDR2 SMNVEV (reference sequence). V shed 5 bases and J 1 base; nucleotides not matched to a gene: 11. The CDR3 covers 16 residues. DNA of the CDR3: TGTGCCAGCAGTCCCAACCGGGGGGTCACATCCTACGAGCAGTACTTC. It encodes CASSPNRGVTSYEQYF.

The chain is built from TRBV11-3 and TRBJ2-1; TRBD1 matches 11 bases. Looked up from germline, CDR1 is SGHNT and CDR2 is YENEEA. This CDR3 has 18 residues. V lost 5 bases to trimming and J lost 1 base; unmatched junction nucleotides: 10. In DNA form, the CDR3 reads TGTGCCAGCAGCCTCCGGGACAGGGGGTTAATGTCCTACAATGAGCAGTTCTTC. Translating it yields CASSLRDRGLMSYNEQFF.

This CDR3 is CASSLGPGGPNQPQHF. CDR3 bases: TGTGCCAGCAGCTTAGGTCCCGGGGGCCCCAATCAGCCCCAGCATTTT. The chain recombines TRBV7-9 with TRBJ1-5; a weak D match, TRBD1 (6 bases). CDR3 length equals 16 residues. In germline, CDR1 is SEHNR, CDR2 FQNEAQ (reference sequence). The V end lost 1 base, the J end lost 3 bases, and 13 bases lay between the germline ends.

The chain recombines TRBV12-5 with TRBJ2-2; D possibly matches TRBD1 or TRBD2 (6 bases each). Trimming removed 4 bases from V and 5 bases from J, with 20 bases in between. CDR1 LGHNT and CDR2 FRNRAP come from the germline V gene. This CDR3 comprises 17 residues. As DNA, the CDR3 is TGTGCTAGTGGTTCCGGGCCTTCGGGGGCAATTACCGGGGAGCTGTTTTTT. This codes for CASGSGPSGAITGELFF.

This clone was counted only a few times. The chain joins TRBV7-3 to TRBJ2-1; 7 bases match TRBD2. The CDR3 covers 15 residues. V shed 3 bases, J shed 2 bases, and the junction held 4 bases outside the gene matches. CDR1 and CDR2 (germline): SGHTA, FQGTGA. The CDR3 DNA follows: TGTGCCAGCAGCTTGGGAGCGGGACCCTACAATGAGCAGTTCTTC. As protein: CASSLGAGPYNEQFF.

The V call is TRBV28, the J call TRBJ2-3; D is unclear. V was cut by 2 bases and J by 4 bases, with 10 bases left in between. Germline V lookup: CDR1 MDHEN, CDR2 SYDVKM. CDR3 length equals 14 residues. CDR3: CASSLGGLADTQYF. The CDR3 coding sequence is TGTGCCAGCAGTTTAGGCGGTTTGGCAGATACGCAGTATTTT.